This T cell receptor (beta chain) was captured in a study of blood T cell repertoires in COVID-19. Study in general: Sites across the United States, Italy and Spain contributed samples from acute and convalescent COVID-19. PBMCs, B-cell-depleted T cells, or T cells were the source of the cDNA or gDNA that made up the material.

Germline V gene sequence: CDR1 LGHNA, CDR2 YSLEER. The CDR3 consists of 14 residues. The V end lost 1 base, the J end lost 10 bases, and 13 bases lay between the germline ends. Recovered status in Cohort 3 required two negative PCRs, clearance, or symptom resolution. Clones were sequenced by immunoSEQ multiplex PCR, and TCRdb holds only the in-frame ones, with some missing. The table has over 300,000 clones, approximately 83% seen once. This receptor was taken from a man younger than 45 who had recovered from COVID-19. Material: PBMCs or T cells enriched from blood (not recorded which). The chain employs TRBV4-3 and TRBJ1-4, with D possibly TRBD1 on 5 matching bases. The CDR3 spells CASSQGTRVGKLFF. CDR3 nucleotide sequence: TGCGCCAGCAGCCAAGGGACACGGGTTGGAAAACTGTTTTTT.